These T cell receptor beta chains were read from a single sample in a study of blood T cells in healthy people across ages. Using its own MiXCR run on the 5' RACE reads, TCRdb lists one record per CDR3 protein. The table lists about 1.5 million distinct CDR3 sequences, 35% to 45% of them singletons. Source material: blood. These receptor sequences come from a woman younger than 30 in good health. The CDR3 runs from the conserved cysteine through the conserved F or W. The D gene is left open where the match is weak. Some rows mark clone size as missing; the rest say once, few, many or name a class of expanded clone.

CASTSAPYNEQFF	TGTGCCAGCACCTCGGCCCCCTACAATGAGCAGTTCTTC	TRBV6-2/TRBV6-3	TRBJ2-1	NA	NA
CAIKLRGRGEKLFF	TGTGCCATCAAACTGAGGGGGCGGGGTGAAAAACTGTTTTTT	TRBV28	TRBJ1-4	NA	TRBD1
CASSLGDRGHEQYF	TGCGCCAGCAGCTTGGGGGACAGGGGACACGAGCAGTACTTC	TRBV5-1	TRBJ2-7	NA	TRBD1
CASSLIGTGGLGNEQFF	TGTGCCAGCAGCTTAATAGGTACGGGAGGGTTAGGAAATGAGCAGTTCTTC	TRBV7-2	TRBJ2-1	NA	TRBD2
CATSRDLGETQYF	TGTGCCACCAGCAGAGATCTGGGGGAGACCCAGTACTTC	TRBV15	TRBJ2-5	few	NA
CASSYPRDEQFF	TGTGCCAGCAGTTATCCCCGGGATGAGCAGTTCTTC	TRBV6-5	TRBJ2-1	NA	NA
CASSHGQAYEQYF	TGTGCCAGCAGTCACGGACAAGCCTACGAGCAGTACTTC	TRBV27	TRBJ2-7	many	NA
CASSFDDQGPYYGYTF	TGTGCCAGCAGCTTCGACGATCAGGGACCCTACTATGGCTACACCTTC	TRBV7-3	TRBJ1-2	NA	NA
CAIRDLSSYNEQFF	TGTGCCATCAGGGACTTGAGCTCCTACAATGAGCAGTTCTTC	TRBV10-3	TRBJ2-1	many	NA
CASSPQGAPQGTQYF	TGTGCCAGCTCACCGCAGGGGGCCCCACAGGGGACCCAGTACTTC	TRBV18	TRBJ2-5	few	TRBD1
CASSPPNLWLTNEKLFF	TGTGCCAGCAGCCCTCCAAATCTGTGGCTAACTAATGAAAAACTGTTTTTT	TRBV7-9	TRBJ1-4	NA	NA
CSPSASGQANNEQYF	TGCAGCCCATCGGCCTCCGGACAGGCGAATAATGAGCAGTACTTC	TRBV20-1	TRBJ2-7	NA	TRBD1
CASSPGTVSGNTIYF	TGTGCCAGCAGCCCGGGGACAGTCTCTGGAAACACCATATATTTT	TRBV7-9	TRBJ1-3	NA	TRBD1
CASSPWDFPYEQYF	TGTGCCAGCAGTCCCTGGGACTTCCCTTACGAGCAGTACTTC	TRBV12-3/TRBV12-4	TRBJ2-7	NA	NA
CASSLDRVGEETQYF	TGTGCCAGCAGTCTGGACAGGGTGGGCGAAGAGACCCAGTACTTC	TRBV6-7	TRBJ2-5	NA	TRBD1
CSAMTGGGTGELFF	TGCAGTGCCATGACAGGCGGTGGGACCGGGGAGCTGTTTTTT	TRBV20-1	TRBJ2-2	NA	NA
CASSLRGANEELFF	TGTGCCAGCAGCTTAAGGGGGGCTAATGAAGAACTGTTTTTT	TRBV7-9	TRBJ1-4	NA	NA
CASSTRRSGATDTQYF	TGTGCCAGCAGCACCCGTCGGAGCGGGGCAACAGATACGCAGTATTTT	TRBV13	TRBJ2-3	NA	TRBD2